Presented here are 23 T cell receptor beta chains from one specimen sequenced in a study of tumor-infiltrating lymphocytes in primary liver carcinoma. Without any cell sorting, roughly 17-31 mg of bulk tissue yielded co-extracted RNA and DNA. Priming with a constant-region primer yielded TCR beta cDNA from about 540 ng total RNA. The TCR beta library was amplified through three nested multiplex PCR rounds in a modified ARM-PCR procedure. Both of the initial two PCR rounds ran for approximately 10 cycles and employed TRBV1-TRBV30 forward primers alongside a C-beta reverse primer. TCRdb reprocessed the multiplex PCR reads with MiXCR, giving one entry per CDR3 protein. The data contain approximately 80,000 distinct CDR3 sequences, approximately 62% of them singletons. Input material: tumor-adjacent normal liver tissue. Source of these receptors: a man aged 35 to 55 with primary liver carcinoma and hepatitis B virus infection.

This sequence joins TRBV4-2 and TRBJ2-7; TRBD2 is a possible D gene (5 bases). Germline CDR1 is LGHNA and CDR2 is YNFKEQ. CDR3 size: 16 residues. The V gene lost 1 base and the J gene lost 5 bases, with 18 bases spanning the gap. The CDR3 nucleotides are TGTGCCAGCAGCCAAGCGGCTAGCTGGGTATCCCACGAGCAGTACTTC. Translated, it gives CASSQAASWVSHEQYF.

This clonotype is classed as medium-sized (0.01 to 0.1%). The genes are TRBV11-2 and TRBJ2-1; 7 bases match TRBD1. The CDR3 runs to 16 residues. Germline CDR1 reads SGHAT; CDR2 reads FQNNGV. Trimming removed 5 bases from V and 6 bases from J; junction bases left unmatched: 13. The CDR3 here is CASSANTGVSGNEQFF. The CDR3 DNA is TGTGCCAGCAGCGCCAATACAGGGGTTTCCGGCAATGAGCAGTTCTTC.

Points on this clonotype: It may be a read error: a sequence one base away is much more abundant. The rearrangement joins TRBV29-1 to TRBJ1-1; 8 positions agree with TRBD1. The CDR3 totals 14 residues. Germline CDR1 is SQVTM and CDR2 is ANQGSEA. Trimming removed 8 bases from V and 1 base from J; junction bases left unmatched: 9. CDR3 in DNA: TGCAGCCTGTGTCCCAGGGGGCGGAACACTGAAGCTTTCTTT. Translated, it gives CSLCPRGRNTEAFF.

Of note for this clonotype: The CDR3 does not end in the conserved phenylalanine or tryptophan, so this is likely a read error. The rearrangement links TRBV4-1 to TRBJ1-1; 7 bases agree with TRBD1. CDR1 and CDR2 from the germline V gene are MGHRA and YSYEKL. The CDR3 is 17 amino acids. Trimming removed 10 bases from V and 7 bases from J; junction bases left unmatched: 24. Written as DNA, the CDR3 is TGCGCCAACAGGTCTACTTCCACAGGGGTTGCGATTGATGAAGCTTTCTTA. Amino acid sequence: CANRSTSTGVAIDEAFL.

The J gene is TRBJ2-7, the V gene TRBV28, with TRBD2 matching over 9 bases. This CDR3 is built from 14 residues. Germline loops: CDR1 MDHEN, CDR2 SYDVKM. CDR3 nucleotide sequence: TGTGGCACCAGTTTGACTAGCGGCGCCTACGAGCAGTACTTC. It specifies CGTSLTSGAYEQYF.

A single count supports this clonotype. This may come from a read error, since a much larger clone is one base off. The chain uses TRBV28 and TRBJ1-5; D is unresolved. The CDR3 extends over 15 amino acids. V gave up 4 bases and J gave up 8 bases, with 18 bases separating them. Germline loops: CDR1 MDHEN, CDR2 SYDVKM. DNA of the CDR3: TGTGCCAGCAGTTCCCAATCGTGGGGAGGTAAGCCCCAGCATTTT. It yields the protein CASSSQSWGGKPQHF.

Regarding this clonotype: The junction does not match germline at one end; this may be a read error. The rearrangement joins TRBV6-5 to TRBJ2-7; the D call may be TRBD1 or TRBD2 (5 bases each). The CDR3 covers 13 residues. Germline V gives CDR1 MNHEY, CDR2 SVGAGI. The CDR3: CASSYSRGDEQYF. DNA of the CDR3: TGCGCCAGCAGTTACTCGAGGGGTGACGAGCAGTACTTC.

This clonotype has a single count. Compared with germline, one end of the junction differs, possibly owing to a read error. This sequence joins TRBV7-9 and TRBJ2-1; D unclear. This CDR3 is 11 amino acids long. Germline V gives CDR1 SEHNR, CDR2 FQNEAQ (reference sequence). The chain's CDR3 is CASSFHGEQFF. As DNA, the CDR3 is TGTGCCAGTAGCTTTCATGGTGAGCAGTTCTTC.

To note about this clonotype: A read error may produce the germline difference seen at one junction end. The chain is built from TRBV4-2 and TRBJ2-5; perhaps TRBD2 as D (6 bases). The CDR3 runs to 15 residues. Germline CDR1 LGHNA, CDR2 YNFKEQ. The DNA for the CDR3 is TGTGCCAGCAGCCAAGAGGCCGGTACGGGAGAGGCCCAGCACTTC. This codes for CASSQEAGTGEAQHF.

As for this clonotype: The junction differs from germline at one of its ends, possibly a read error. The V and J genes are TRBV7-8 and TRBJ2-1; 12 nucleotides agree with TRBD2. The CDR3 consists of 16 residues. From germline, CDR1 is SGHVS and CDR2 FQNEAQ. The CDR3 here is CASSYLAGGSYNEQLF. The DNA of the CDR3 is TGTGCCAGCAGCTATCTAGCGGGAGGGTCCTATAATGAGCAGCTCTTC.

V gene TRBV4-2 combines with J gene TRBJ1-5; D not certain. Trimming took off 4 bases at V and 6 bases at J, with 25 bases between the two ends. Germline CDR1 is LGHNA and CDR2 is YNFKEQ. The CDR3 is 18 amino acids. This chain's CDR3 is CASSPHPRGGTWPQPQHF. The DNA of the CDR3 is TGTGCCAGCAGCCCCCACCCACGAGGAGGCACATGGCCTCAGCCCCAGCATTTT.

About this clonotype itself: At one end the junction does not follow the germline gene, possibly because of a read error. The chain is built from TRBV4-1 and TRBJ1-1; D unresolved. The CDR3 contains 14 residues. CDR1 is MGHRA, CDR2 YSYEKL, per germline. In DNA form, the CDR3 reads TGTGCCTGCAGCCAAGTTAATTTGGGGTCTGAAGCTTTCTTT. Its protein product is CACSQVNLGSEAFF.

This clonotype occurred many times. In this CDR3 the conserved last residue, phenylalanine or tryptophan, is missing, so a read error is likely. The chain combines TRBV6-4 with TRBJ2-2, with a weak D call TRBD1 (5 bases). The CDR3 length is 13 residues. The V end lost 4 bases, the J end lost 8 bases, and 11 bases lay between the germline ends. Germline-derived CDR1 and CDR2 are MRHNA and SNTAGT. CDR3 loop: CASSAEGAGELFL. CDR3 sequence (DNA): TGTGCCAGCAGTGCGGAAGGGGCAGGGGAGCTGTTTCTT.

Within the sample, this clonotype is hyperexpanded. The V gene is TRBV11-2, the J gene TRBJ2-1; 9 bases fit TRBD2. Germline loops: CDR1 SGHAT, CDR2 FQNNGV. The CDR3 sequence is 16 residues long. Unmatched junction bases numbered 7, after V lost 0 bases and J lost 7 bases. CDR3 bases: TGTGCCAGCAGCTTAGAGCTCCTAGCGGGAATGAATGAGCAGTTCTTC. Translating it yields CASSLELLAGMNEQFF.

Here the CDR3 reads CASSYTSETITNQPQHF. Here the CDR3 DNA reads TGTGCCAGCAGCTACACTTCGGAGACGATTACCAATCAGCCCCAGCATTTT. This chain links TRBV5-6 with TRBJ1-5; D is uncertain. V lost 3 bases, J lost 3 bases, and 19 bases lay in between. This CDR3 region has 17 residues. From germline, CDR1 is SGHDT and CDR2 YYEEEE.

This clonotype was recorded a few times. A much larger clone differs by one base, so this may be a read error. This rearrangement joins TRBV4-1 to TRBJ1-4; D unresolved. This CDR3 is built from 15 residues. With 2 bases removed from V and 8 bases from J, the gap between germline ends came to 15 bases. Germline CDR1 and CDR2: MGHRA and YSYEKL. The CDR3: CASSQSGQDGEKLFF. In nucleotides, the CDR3 is TGCGCCAGCAGCCAATCCGGCCAGGATGGGGAAAAACTGTTTTTT.

This clonotype appeared once. A read error may be the cause here, since a much bigger clone is one base away. The rearrangement joins TRBV7-9 to TRBJ1-1; perhaps TRBD1 as D (5 bases). The CDR3 covers 14 residues. Trimming pared 1 base from V and 4 bases from J, leaving 10 bases between. The germline V gene encodes CDR1 SEHNR and CDR2 FQNEAQ (reference sequence). DNA for the CDR3: TGTGCCAGCAGCTTAGTACCAGGGAGCACTGAAGCTTTCTTT. The encoded protein is CASSLVPGSTEAFF.

The chain couples TRBV29-1 to TRBJ2-1; TRBD1 matches at 7 bases. With V trimmed by 3 bases and J by 5 bases, 7 bases remained unmatched. Per germline, CDR1 SQVTM and CDR2 ANQGSEA. The CDR3 is 14 residues long. CDR3 sequence reads: CSVDRDSAHNEQFF. In DNA form, the CDR3 reads TGCAGCGTTGATCGGGACAGTGCCCACAATGAGCAGTTCTTC.

V and J are TRBV29-1 and TRBJ2-3, with D possibly matching TRBD1 (6 bases). CDR3 length equals 14 residues. Germline V CDR1 and CDR2: SQVTM, ANQGSEA. V was cut by 5 bases and J by 6 bases, with 18 bases left in between. CDR3 DNA sequence: TGCAGCGTTTCCGGGACAAGGGCGTCTGATACGCAGTATTTT. This translates into CSVSGTRASDTQYF.

This clonotype came up once. An end of the junction differs from the germline gene, which may be a read error. This chain uses TRBV14 with TRBJ2-1, with 8 positions matching TRBD2. Germline CDR1 reads SGHDN; CDR2 reads FVKESK. The CDR3 is made up of 16 amino acids. The CDR3 protein is CTSSAVAGWVSNEQFF. CDR3 bases: TGTACCAGCAGTGCCGTAGCGGGATGGGTAAGCAATGAACAGTTCTTC.

Worth noting for this clonotype: Germline is not matched at one junction end, which may reflect a read error. CDR3 residues: CDSSEISYSDQPQHF. The CDR3 DNA is TGTGACAGCAGTGAGATCTCCTATAGCGATCAGCCCCAGCATTTT. The chain uses TRBV6-1 and TRBJ1-5; D is undetermined. CDR1 MNHNS and CDR2 SASEGT come from the germline V gene. The CDR3 has 15 residues.

With regard to this clonotype: A much larger clone differs by one base, so this may be a read error. This chain links TRBV10-2 with TRBJ2-1; D unclear. V lost 7 bases to trimming and J lost 4 bases, with 14 bases between them. The CDR3 is 14 residues long. From germline, CDR1 is WSHSY and CDR2 SAAADI. CDR3 nucleotides: TGCGCCAGCAAGGAAATAGTGGGTTACAATGAGCAGTTCTTC. It codes for CASKEIVGYNEQFF.

On this clonotype: One junction end disagrees with the germline gene, perhaps due to a read error. This chain connects TRBV28 to TRBJ2-5, with 8 bases lining up with TRBD2. The V gene's germline CDR1 is MDHEN and CDR2 SYDVKM. CDR3 length: 17 amino acids. The CDR3 loop reads CATSLLVGSGMIETQYF. For the CDR3, the DNA is TGTGCCACCAGTTTGCTTGTCGGTAGCGGGATGATTGAGACACAGTACTTC.